The present entry profiles one T cell receptor (beta chain) with its context. These data belong to a study of STAT5B mutations in CD4+ large granular lymphocyte leukemia. Study details: Healthy donors showed HLA-associated enrichment of the CDR3 'QG' motif.

The CDR3 extends over 16 amino acids. CDR1 is SGHDT, CDR2 YYEEEE, per germline. V lost 3 bases, J lost 4 bases, and 7 bases stayed unmatched. In the original workflow: Productive clonotypes were detectable down to 2.59 x 10-5 frequency. The table came from immunoSEQ multiplex PCR; TCRdb's copy has only in-frame clones and leaves some out. V and J calls and clone size are those listed in that table; D and trimming were worked out from the DNA. The sample yields 3,000 to 4,500 clones, over 75% seen once. The genes are TRBV5-6 and TRBJ2-2, with 9 nucleotides matching TRBD2. The sequencing sample was made of CD4+ T cells from blood buffy coats. The receptor's source is a human donor in good health. The CDR3 bases are TGTGCCAGCAGCTCCGGCGGGAGGGTGCTCACCGGGGAGCTGTTTTTT. Translating it yields CASSSGGRVLTGELFF.